Detailed here is one T cell receptor (beta chain). These data come from a study of Ad26.COV2.S vaccination and SARS-CoV-2 variants. Study as a whole: Donor had been placed in the Ad26.COV2.S arm of the COV1001 trial. Donor got 5x10^10 or 1x10^11 viral particles of Ad26.COV2.S.

The assay was immunoSEQ multiplex PCR, and TCRdb's table has in-frame clones only and misses some. The profile shows over 400,000 clones, about nine tenths of them singletons. Indicated treatment: over 15 received Ad26.COV2.S at low or high dose, single or two shots; roughly five received placebo; per-sample allocation not given. Day 63 after the first vaccine or placebo injection was the time point for sampling. The germline V gene encodes CDR1 LGHDT and CDR2 YNNKEL (reference sequence). The germline V and J ends were trimmed by 0 bases and 6 bases, with 14 bases remaining between them. The CDR3 spans 16 residues.

The genes are TRBV3-1 (or the pseudogene TRBV3-2) and TRBJ2-2; a weak D match, TRBD1 (8 bases). The sequencing used peripheral blood, collected in a trial of Ad26.COV2.S vaccine versus placebo. The clonotype was recovered from a person between 18 and 60 years old who received the Ad26.COV2.S COVID-19 vaccine or a placebo. The CDR3 region is CASSQDLQGGPGELFF. CDR3 bases: TGTGCCAGCAGCCAAGATCTACAGGGGGGGCCCGGGGAGCTGTTTTTT.